This T cell receptor beta chain was identified in a study of cytomegalovirus exposure and HLA in healthy donors. On this clone: Its antigen is not identified.

The PCR employed 60 Vbeta primers together with 13 Jbeta primers. Sequencing used immunoSEQ multiplex PCR; TCRdb keeps in-frame clones, though not all of them. The sample shows 140,000 or so clones, and 0.96% sits with its ten largest clones. Study observations and caveats: The sole available immune exposure information was CMV serostatus.

The CDR3 totals 17 residues. Germline CDR1 reads SGHRS; CDR2 reads YFSETQ. Trimming removed 0 bases at V and 3 bases at J, with 13 bases between. The specimen sequenced was PBMCs. The chain couples TRBV5-1 to TRBJ1-6; D unresolved. The TCR was taken from a male donor in good health and CMV-seronegative. In DNA form, the CDR3 reads TGCGCCAGCAGCTTGGGGCTAGAGCGCGTCTATAATTCACCCCTCCACTTT. It translates to CASSLGLERVYNSPLHF.